This T cell receptor (beta chain) was sequenced during a study of CD8+CD57+ T cells in acquired aplastic anemia. Study-wide findings and caveats: Overlapping CD8+ CDR3 repertoires of patients and controls contained twenty-nine shared sequences.

CDR3 and TCR beta VDJ profiling relied on a genomic DNA template. TCRdb processed the reads anew with MiXCR; each CDR3 protein has one entry. The repertoire holds approximately 470,000 distinct CDR3 sequences, with around 30% as singletons. With 0 bases removed from V and 1 base from J, the gap between germline ends came to 8 bases. This CDR3 has 15 amino acids. Germline CDR1 and CDR2: SGHTA and FQGNSA. Selection for sequencing was limited to patients who had shown CD8+CD57+ cell expansion by flow cytometry. All patients had severe acquired aplastic anemia. Patients were therapy-naive when their blood was sampled. To note about this clonotype: Antigen unknown.

Sequenced sample: sorted CD4+, CD8+, or CD8+CD57+ T cells (not recorded which) from PBMCs. V gene TRBV7-2 combines with J gene TRBJ2-3, with a possible D match to TRBD1 (5 bases). The clonotype was recovered from a human donor with aplastic anemia. DNA for the CDR3: TGTGCCAGCAGCTTAGCGCTCAGGGGCACAGATACGCAGTATTTT. Residues: CASSLALRGTDTQYF.